This T cell receptor beta chain was sequenced for a study of cytomegalovirus exposure and HLA in healthy donors. Overall study findings and caveats: Among the CMV-associated chains, a few were confirmed in vitro as specific for CMV antigens.

The CDR3 has 15 amino acids. Germline values: CDR1 KGHSH, CDR2 LQKENI. V was clipped by 0 bases and J by 5 bases; unmatched bases: 5. Profiled with immunoSEQ multiplex PCR; TCRdb holds only in-frame clones, not every one. Altogether approximately 230,000 clones are present, roughly 84% being singletons, with the ten largest covering about 12%. A note on this clone: Its specificity is not known.

V usage is TRBV18 and J usage is TRBJ2-7; 9 positions agree with TRBD2. The sequence was obtained from a man between 18 and 29 years old in good health and CMV-seropositive. Input material: PBMCs. For the CDR3, the DNA is TGTGCCAGCTCACCACCAGGAGCGGGAGGAGACGAGCAGTACTTC. It encodes CASSPPGAGGDEQYF. The complete variable domain, with remaining parts taken from reference TRBV18 and TRBJ2-7, reads NAGVMQNPRHLVRRRGQEARLRCSPMKGHSHVYWYRQLPEEGLKFMVYLQKENIIDESGMPKERFSAEFPKEGPSILRIQQVVRGDSAAYFCASSPPGAGGDEQYFGPGTRLTVT.